These 28 T cell receptor beta chains were sequenced from one sample in a study of blood T cells in healthy people across ages. PCR was performed a second time for about 7 to 11 cycles using a sample-barcoded 5' primer and a J-beta primer mix. One entry per CDR3 protein results from TCRdb running MiXCR on the 5' RACE reads. The sample contains about 800,000 distinct CDR3 sequences, 25% of which appear only once. These data also formed part of another study, on T cells of mothers and their children.

The sequenced material came from blood. These receptors all come from a boy aged 5-17 years in good health.

This clonotype was seen only a few times. The chain has TRBV14 and TRBJ2-5, with 8 bases fitting TRBD1. Germline V gene data show CDR1 as SGHDN and CDR2 as FVKESK. V dropped 2 bases and J dropped 2; count of bases not matched to a gene: 10. The CDR3 runs 17 residues. Here the CDR3 DNA reads TGTGCCAGCAGCCAAAAAGTCGTCGGGACAGGTCAAGAGACCCAGTACTTC. This sequence encodes CASSQKVVGTGQETQYF. The variable domain in full, completed from reference TRBV14 and TRBJ2-5, reads EAGVTQFPSHSVIEKGQTVTLRCDPISGHDNLYWYRRVMGKEIKFLLHFVKESKQDESGMPNNRFLAERTGGTYSTLKVQPAELEDSGVYFCASSQKVVGTGQETQYFGPGTRLLVL.

The V and J genes are TRBV7-8 and TRBJ1-1, with D possibly being TRBD1 (5 bases). With 5 bases removed from V and 2 bases from J, the gap between germline ends came to 15 bases. The CDR3 contains 15 residues. CDR1 and CDR2 from the germline V gene are SGHVS and FQNEAQ. Here the CDR3 DNA reads TGTGCCAGCAGCCAACTCCTCGGACACAACACTGAAGCTTTCTTT. Translating gives CASSQLLGHNTEAFF.

The J gene is TRBJ2-5, the V gene TRBV7-8; D is unclear. The CDR3 covers 15 residues. Per germline, CDR1 SGHVS and CDR2 FQNEAQ. V dropped 4 bases and J dropped 2 bases, with 14 bases sitting between them. The chain's CDR3 is CASSSVVRTQETQYF. The CDR3 coding sequence is TGTGCCAGCAGCTCTGTCGTGCGTACGCAAGAGACCCAGTACTTC.

This clonotype occurred a few times. The V call is TRBV4-3, the J call TRBJ2-5; TRBD2 might be the D (5 bases). The germline V gene has CDR1 LGHNA and CDR2 YSLEER. This CDR3 region has 15 residues. Trimming cost V 0 bases and J 1 base, with 9 bases left between them. The CDR3 region is CASSQDIGIQETQYF. Here the CDR3 DNA reads TGCGCCAGCAGCCAAGATATCGGGATCCAAGAGACCCAGTACTTC.

The gene calls are TRBV12-3 or TRBV12-4 and TRBJ1-1, with 7 bases identical to TRBD1. The CDR3 covers 15 residues. V shed 5 bases and J 1 base; nucleotides not matched to a gene: 7. The CDR3 nucleotides read TGTGCCAGCAGTATACCGACAGGGCGGAACACTGAAGCTTTCTTT. Residues: CASSIPTGRNTEAFF.

This chain uses TRBV5-6 with TRBJ2-3; 8 bases fit TRBD1. Germline CDR1 is SGHDT and CDR2 is YYEEEE. The CDR3 covers 17 residues. V shed 4 bases, J shed 2 bases, and the junction held 12 bases outside the gene matches. For the CDR3, the DNA is TGTGCCAGCAGCACCCGACAGGGGTCGTTTCTCACAGATACGCAGTATTTT. Amino acid sequence: CASSTRQGSFLTDTQYF.

Concerning this clonotype: Given the absence of the conserved phenylalanine or tryptophan at the CDR3 end, a read error is likely. The CDR3 protein is CASSQYGEDTEAFV. CDR3 in DNA: TGTGCCAGCAGCCAATACGGGGAGGACACTGAAGCTTTCGTT. This chain uses TRBV3-1 with TRBJ1-1, with D unclear. The germline V gene has CDR1 LGHDT and CDR2 YNNKEL (reference sequence). This CDR3 is 14 amino acids long. V was pared by 2 bases and J by 3 bases, with 10 bases between.

This clonotype was counted only a few times. The chain couples TRBV7-3 to TRBJ2-6; a weak D match, TRBD2 (5 bases). This CDR3 is built from 16 residues. Per germline, CDR1 SGHTA and CDR2 FQGTGA. V lost 5 bases to trimming and J lost 2 bases, with 13 bases between them. The CDR3 sequence: CASSPKRGTGANVLTF. The CDR3 nucleotides read TGTGCCAGCAGCCCGAAACGGGGAACTGGGGCCAACGTCCTGACTTTC. Supplemented by reference TRBV7-3 and TRBJ2-6, the full variable domain reads GAGVSQTPSNKVTEKGKYVELRCDPISGHTALYWYRQSLGQGPEFLIYFQGTGAADDSGLPNDRFFAVRPEGSVSTLKIQRTERGDSAVYLCASSPKRGTGANVLTFGAGSRLTVL.

On this clonotype: The germline gene is not matched at one end of the junction; a read error may be the cause. The rearrangement links TRBV7-3 to TRBJ2-5; TRBD2 matches at 7 bases. This CDR3 spans 15 amino acids. The germline V gene has CDR1 SGHTA and CDR2 FQGTGA. The CDR3 nucleotides are TGTGCCAGCAGCTTAACGACGGGACTAAAGGAGACCCGGTACTTC. This sequence encodes CASSLTTGLKETRYF.

On this clonotype: The junction does not match germline at one end; this may be a read error. The chain uses TRBV27 and TRBJ2-5, with D tentatively TRBD1 (5 bases). Looked up from germline, CDR1 is MNHEY and CDR2 is SMNVEV (reference sequence). The CDR3 consists of 13 residues. CDR3 sequence: CASGAGLGYEQCF. The CDR3 DNA reads TGTGCCAGCGGGGCAGGGCTTGGCTACGAGCAGTGCTTC.

The V call is TRBV20-1, the J call TRBJ2-7; 10 nucleotides align to TRBD1. V lost 3 bases, J lost 3 bases, and 8 bases stayed unmatched. From germline, CDR1 is DFQATT and CDR2 SNEGSKA (reference sequence). CDR3 length equals 15 residues. DNA of the CDR3: TGCAGTGCTAGCGTCCGGGACAGGGGTCGCTACGAGCAGTACTTC. Translation: CSASVRDRGRYEQYF.

Points on this clonotype: At one end the junction does not follow the germline gene, possibly because of a read error. The chain uses TRBV7-7 and TRBJ2-3; TRBD2 matches 9 bases. This CDR3 contains 16 residues. Germline V gives CDR1 SSHAT, CDR2 FNYEAQ (reference sequence). CDR3: CASSLGAGGGTDTQYF. CDR3 coding DNA: TGTGCTAGCAGCTTGGGAGCGGGGGGTGGCACAGATACGCAGTATTTT.

The V call is TRBV7-2, the J call TRBJ2-1; D is uncertain. This CDR3 has 12 amino acids. The germline gives CDR1 SGHTA, CDR2 FQGNSA. V was shortened by 4 bases and J by 15 bases, with 16 bases between the two germline ends. CDR3 in DNA: TGTGCCAGCAGCTACAGATTGCCGGAGATGTTCTTC. Translation gives CASSYRLPEMFF.

This clonotype has just a few counts. The chain employs TRBV6-2 or TRBV6-3 and TRBJ1-1; D uncertain. Germline CDR1 reads MNHEY; CDR2 reads SVGEGT. The CDR3 loop spans 13 amino acids. Trimming took off 5 bases at V and 1 base at J, with 8 bases between the two ends. CDR3 residues: CASSTSKNTEAFF. DNA of the CDR3: TGTGCCAGCAGTACGTCAAAGAACACTGAAGCTTTCTTT.

The CDR3 sequence is CSARSYMDDEQFF. CDR3 nucleotide sequence: TGCAGTGCCAGAAGCTATATGGACGATGAGCAGTTCTTC. This chain connects TRBV20-1 to TRBJ2-5, with D hard to call. The end of the DNA fits TRBJ2-1 better, so the J call may be wrong. This CDR3 is 13 amino acids long. Germline values: CDR1 DFQATT, CDR2 SNEGSKA (reference sequence).

The rearrangement links TRBV11-2 to TRBJ2-7; 8 bases fit TRBD2. This CDR3 comprises 15 residues. Germline loops: CDR1 SGHAT, CDR2 FQNNGV. V was clipped by 5 bases and J by 3 bases; unmatched bases: 9. The CDR3 DNA follows: TGTGCCAGCAGCAGGAATAGCGGGGACCTCTACGAGCAGTACTTC. This translates into CASSRNSGDLYEQYF.

The chain joins TRBV6-6 to TRBJ2-2; D may be TRBD1 (7 bases). Trimming took 2 bases from V and 7 from J, leaving 14 bases between them. The germline gives CDR1 MNHNY, CDR2 SVGAGI (reference sequence). This CDR3 spans 15 amino acids. The CDR3 sequence is CASSYRPGGSGELFF. The CDR3 nucleotides read TGTGCCAGCAGTTACCGGCCAGGGGGGAGCGGGGAGCTGTTTTTT.

This clonotype was recorded many times. The chain couples TRBV4-3 to TRBJ1-1, with D possibly TRBD1 on 6 matching bases. The CDR3 spans 15 residues. Trimming stripped 0 bases from V and 3 bases from J, with 11 bases between. Germline values: CDR1 LGHNA, CDR2 YSLEER. CDR3 in amino acids: CASSQDIPGDTEAFF. DNA for the CDR3: TGCGCCAGCAGCCAAGATATTCCAGGGGACACTGAAGCTTTCTTT.

The CDR3 spells CASSQVAARGISNQPQHF. The CDR3 bases are TGCGCCAGCAGCCAAGTCGCTGCCAGGGGTATCAGCAATCAGCCCCAGCATTTT. This chain links TRBV4-1 with TRBJ1-5, with D perhaps TRBD1 (6 bases). The V end lost 1 base, the J end lost 1 base, and 17 bases lay between the germline ends. This CDR3 region has 18 residues. Germline lookup yields CDR1 MGHRA and CDR2 YSYEKL.

This clonotype was seen more than once but under ten times. The junction departs from the called germline gene at one end, perhaps through a read error. The chain is built from TRBV29-1 and TRBJ1-1, with 7 bases matching TRBD1. Germline values: CDR1 SQVTM, CDR2 ANQGSEA. CDR3 length equals 11 residues. CDR3 sequence reads: CSVEVSGTASF. DNA for the CDR3: TGCAGCGTTGAAGTCTCCGGGACAGCTTCGTTT.

The CDR3 reads CSASLREGPDTQYF. CDR3 DNA: TGCAGTGCTAGTCTCCGGGAGGGTCCAGATACGCAGTATTTT. The chain has TRBV20-1 and TRBJ2-3, with 8 positions matching TRBD2. The CDR3 consists of 14 residues. The trim removed 3 bases at V and 4 bases at J, leaving 6 bases unmatched. The germline V gene has CDR1 DFQATT and CDR2 SNEGSKA (reference sequence).

This clonotype was recorded a few times. The rearrangement joins TRBV6-5 to TRBJ2-5; 7 bases map to TRBD1. The DNA matches TRBJ2-7 better at its end, which makes the J call doubtful. The CDR3 runs to 15 residues. Germline CDR1 is MNHEY and CDR2 is SVGAGI. The CDR3 spells CASSYRDRYSYEQYF. DNA of the CDR3: TGTGCCAGCAGTTATCGGGACAGATACTCCTACGAGCAGTACTTC.

With regard to this clonotype: The CDR3 carries no conserved terminal phenylalanine or tryptophan, so it likely arises from a read error. The chain has TRBV15 and TRBJ2-1; TRBD2 agrees at 7 bases. Trimming removed 0 bases from V and 6 bases from J; junction bases left unmatched: 2. Looked up from germline, CDR1 is LNHNV and CDR2 is YYDKDF (reference sequence). This CDR3 has 14 residues. CDR3 loop: CATSRDPSGNEQFL. Written as DNA, the CDR3 is TGTGCCACCAGCAGAGACCCTAGCGGCAATGAGCAGTTCCTC.

This clonotype was observed a few times. The gene calls are TRBV4-3 and TRBJ1-4; D uncertain. V gave up 4 bases and J gave up 4 bases, with 10 bases separating them. The CDR3 runs to 14 residues. CDR1 is LGHNA, CDR2 YSLEER, per germline. CDR3 bases: TGCGCCAGCAGCCCGGGAGGGCTTAATGAAAAACTGTTTTTT. It codes for CASSPGGLNEKLFF.

This clonotype appeared a few times. J is TRBJ2-1 and V is TRBV15, with 7 bases matching TRBD1. The CDR3 loop spans 17 amino acids. CDR1 and CDR2 from the germline V gene are LNHNV and YYDKDF (reference sequence). V was clipped by 0 bases and J by 7 bases; unmatched bases: 12. The CDR3 DNA sequence: TGTGCCACCAGCAGAGACCTGATAGGACAGGTCGGGAATGAGCAGTTCTTC. This encodes CATSRDLIGQVGNEQFF.

This clonotype turned up a few times. The chain combines TRBV7-9 with TRBJ2-5; TRBD1 aligns across 11 bases. CDR3 size: 15 residues. Germline CDR1 is SEHNR and CDR2 is FQNEAQ (reference sequence). J gave up 5 bases and V 4 bases, and 6 bases lay outside the gene matches. The CDR3 loop is CASSWRDRGYETQYF. DNA for the CDR3: TGTGCCAGCAGCTGGAGGGACAGGGGGTACGAGACCCAGTACTTC.

As for this clonotype: Given a much more abundant clone one base away, this may be a read error. The chain uses TRBV27 and TRBJ2-5; D is possibly TRBD1 (5 bases). The J call may be mistaken, given a closer DNA end match to TRBJ2-1. Germline V gives CDR1 MNHEY, CDR2 SMNVEV (reference sequence). The CDR3 is 12 residues long. This CDR3 is CASSLKGHEQFF. CDR3 nucleotides: TGTGCCAGCAGTTTAAAGGGGCATGAGCAGTTCTTC.

The V and J genes are TRBV4-1 and TRBJ1-1; TRBD1 might be the D (5 bases). Trimming removed 3 bases at V and 2 bases at J, with 13 bases between. Germline V CDR1 and CDR2: MGHRA, YSYEKL. This CDR3 contains 15 residues. The CDR3 sequence is CASSQVPGGNTEAFF. The CDR3 DNA reads as TGCGCCAGCAGCCAGGTGCCGGGGGGTAACACTGAAGCTTTCTTT.